This T cell receptor beta chain appears in the sequencing data of a study of cytomegalovirus exposure and HLA in healthy donors. Study context: Most genotyped donors, 65% to 90% of around 370, had Caucasian-associated genetic ancestry.

Study-wide results and caveats: Most TCRs appeared rarely, but some public TCRs recurred in many donors.

Healthy bone marrow donors formed the donor group. About this clone itself: What it recognizes is unknown.

A multiplex PCR was run with 60 Vbeta primers and 13 Jbeta primers. TCRdb's copy holds only in-frame clones and misses some; the assay was immunoSEQ multiplex PCR. The sample includes fewer than 80,000 clones, roughly two thirds of them seen just once. The TCR comes from a woman aged 45-65 years in good health and CMV-seropositive. Sequences were obtained from PBMCs.

The CDR3 is CASSLELGTAKNIQYF. The CDR3 coding sequence is TGTGCCAGCAGCTTAGAATTGGGGACAGCTAAAAACATTCAGTACTTC. J is TRBJ2-4 and V is TRBV11-1; 7 nucleotides align to TRBD1. Trimming took 1 base from V and 4 from J; bases not matched to a gene: 7. From germline, CDR1 is SGHAT and CDR2 FQDESV (reference sequence). The CDR3 has 16 residues.